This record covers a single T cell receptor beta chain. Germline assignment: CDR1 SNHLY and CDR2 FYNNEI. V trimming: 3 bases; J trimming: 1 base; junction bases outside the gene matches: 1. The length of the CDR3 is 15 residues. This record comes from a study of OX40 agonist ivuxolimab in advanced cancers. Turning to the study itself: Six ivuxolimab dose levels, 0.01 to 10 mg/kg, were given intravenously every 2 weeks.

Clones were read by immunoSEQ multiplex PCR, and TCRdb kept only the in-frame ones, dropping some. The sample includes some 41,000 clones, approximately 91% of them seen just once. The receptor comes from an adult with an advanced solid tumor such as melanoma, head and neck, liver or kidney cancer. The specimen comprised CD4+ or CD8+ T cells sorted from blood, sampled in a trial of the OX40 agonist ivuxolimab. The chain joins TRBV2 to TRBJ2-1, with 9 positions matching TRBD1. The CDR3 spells CASSETGGSYNEQFF. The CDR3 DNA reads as TGTGCCAGCAGTGAGACAGGGGGGTCCTACAATGAGCAGTTCTTC. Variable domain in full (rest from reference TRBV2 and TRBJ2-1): EPEVTQTPSHQVTQMGQEVILRCVPISNHLYFYWYRQILGQKVEFLVSFYNNEISEKSEIFDDQFSVERPDGSNFTLKIRSTKLEDSAMYFCASSETGGSYNEQFFGPGTRLTVL.